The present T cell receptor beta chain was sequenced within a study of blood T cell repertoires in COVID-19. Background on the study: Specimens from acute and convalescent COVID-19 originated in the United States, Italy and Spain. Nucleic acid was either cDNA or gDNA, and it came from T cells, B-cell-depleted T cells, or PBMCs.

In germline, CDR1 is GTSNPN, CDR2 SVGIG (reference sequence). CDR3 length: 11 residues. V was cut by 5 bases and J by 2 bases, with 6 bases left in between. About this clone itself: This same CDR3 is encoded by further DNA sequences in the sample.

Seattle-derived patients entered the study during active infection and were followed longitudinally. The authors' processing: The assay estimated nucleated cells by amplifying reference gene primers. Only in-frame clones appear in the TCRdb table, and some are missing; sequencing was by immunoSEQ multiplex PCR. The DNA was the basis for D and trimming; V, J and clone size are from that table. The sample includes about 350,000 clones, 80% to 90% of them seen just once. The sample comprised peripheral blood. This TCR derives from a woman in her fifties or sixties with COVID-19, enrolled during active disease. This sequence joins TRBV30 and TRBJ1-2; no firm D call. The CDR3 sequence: CAWGQNYGYTF. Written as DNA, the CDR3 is TGTGCCTGGGGGCAGAACTATGGCTACACCTTC.